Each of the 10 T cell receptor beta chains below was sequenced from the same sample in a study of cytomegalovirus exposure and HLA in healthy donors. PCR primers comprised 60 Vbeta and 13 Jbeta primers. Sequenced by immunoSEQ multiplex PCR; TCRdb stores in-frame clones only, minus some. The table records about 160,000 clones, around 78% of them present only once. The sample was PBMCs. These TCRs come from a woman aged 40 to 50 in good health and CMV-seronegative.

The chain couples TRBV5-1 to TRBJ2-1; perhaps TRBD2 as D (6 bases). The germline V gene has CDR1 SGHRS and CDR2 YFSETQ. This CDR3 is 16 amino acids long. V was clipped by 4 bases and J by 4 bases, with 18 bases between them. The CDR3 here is CASSVGGLQAYNEQFF. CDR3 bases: TGCGCCAGCAGCGTGGGCGGACTACAAGCTTACAATGAGCAGTTCTTC.

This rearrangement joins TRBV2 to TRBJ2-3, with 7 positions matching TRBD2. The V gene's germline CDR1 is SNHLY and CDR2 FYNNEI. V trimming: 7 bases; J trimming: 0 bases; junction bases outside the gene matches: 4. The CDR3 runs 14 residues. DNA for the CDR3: TGTGCCAGCATGAGTAGCGGGAGCACAGATACGCAGTATTTT. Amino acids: CASMSSGSTDTQYF.

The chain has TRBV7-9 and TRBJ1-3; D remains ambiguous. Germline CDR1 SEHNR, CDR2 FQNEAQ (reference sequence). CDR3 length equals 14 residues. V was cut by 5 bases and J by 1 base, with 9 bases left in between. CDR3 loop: CASSPRWSGNTIYF. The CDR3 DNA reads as TGTGCCAGCAGCCCGAGGTGGTCTGGAAACACCATATATTTT.

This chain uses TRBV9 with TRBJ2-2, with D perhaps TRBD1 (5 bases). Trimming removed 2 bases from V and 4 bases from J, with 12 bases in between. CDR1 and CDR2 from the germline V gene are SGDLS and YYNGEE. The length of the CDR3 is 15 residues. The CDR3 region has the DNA TGTGCCAGCAGCGTTAGGCCTACAGGCACCGGGGAGCTGTTTTTT. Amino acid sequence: CASSVRPTGTGELFF.

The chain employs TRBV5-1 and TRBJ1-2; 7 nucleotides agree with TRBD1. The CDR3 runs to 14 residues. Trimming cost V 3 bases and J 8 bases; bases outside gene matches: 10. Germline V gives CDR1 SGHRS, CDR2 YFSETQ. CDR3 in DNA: TGCGCCAGCAGCTCGCAGGGGGGAGAATGGGGCTACACCTTC. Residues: CASSSQGGEWGYTF.

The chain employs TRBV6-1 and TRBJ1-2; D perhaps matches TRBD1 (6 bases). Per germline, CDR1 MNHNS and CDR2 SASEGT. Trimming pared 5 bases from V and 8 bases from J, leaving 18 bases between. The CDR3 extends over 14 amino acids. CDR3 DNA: TGTGCCAGCAGTTCCCGACGGGAGGGGGACGGCTACACCTTC. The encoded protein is CASSSRREGDGYTF.

This chain's CDR3 is CASSFRLAGGEDTQYF. For the CDR3, the DNA is TGTGCCAGCAGCTTCCGACTAGCGGGAGGAGAAGATACGCAGTATTTT. This chain connects TRBV7-2 to TRBJ2-3; 13 nucleotides align to TRBD2. With 3 bases clipped from V and 5 bases from J, the junction kept 5 bases outside the gene matches. From germline, CDR1 is SGHTA and CDR2 FQGNSA. The CDR3 contains 16 residues.

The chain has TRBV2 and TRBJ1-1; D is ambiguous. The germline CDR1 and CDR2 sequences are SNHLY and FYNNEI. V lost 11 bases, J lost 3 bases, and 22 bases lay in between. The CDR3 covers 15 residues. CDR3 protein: CASPGAPGRDTEAFF. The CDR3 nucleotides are TGTGCCTCCCCGGGAGCCCCAGGAAGGGACACTGAAGCTTTCTTT.

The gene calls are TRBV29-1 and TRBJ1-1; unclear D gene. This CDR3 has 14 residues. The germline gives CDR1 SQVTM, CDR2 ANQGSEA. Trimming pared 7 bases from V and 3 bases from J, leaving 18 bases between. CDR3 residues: CSGQAGLADTEAFF. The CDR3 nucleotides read TGCAGCGGGCAGGCGGGCCTGGCGGACACTGAAGCTTTCTTT.

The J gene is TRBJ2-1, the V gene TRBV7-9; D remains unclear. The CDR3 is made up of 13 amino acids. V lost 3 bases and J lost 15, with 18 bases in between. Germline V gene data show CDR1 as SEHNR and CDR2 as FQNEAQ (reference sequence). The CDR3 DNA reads TGTGCCAGCAGCTTGCTAATTTCGGGTCTCCCGTTCTTC. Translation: CASSLLISGLPFF.